This TCR beta chain emerged from a study of CD8 T cells in ankylosing spondylitis. TCRdb ran MiXCR on the 5' RACE reads and lists one entry per CDR3 protein. The table records roughly 150,000 distinct CDR3 sequences, about 7% of them present only once. Notes on the study in general: Seemingly characteristic of ankylosing spondylitis blood was a TCR beta motif consisting of roughly 8 highly homologous variants.

This clonotype was observed many times. Its antigen is as yet unknown. CDR1 and CDR2 from the germline V gene are SGHKS and YYEKEE (reference sequence). CDR3 length: 14 residues. Trimming removed 6 bases from V and 6 bases from J, with 17 bases in between. The rearrangement links TRBV5-5 to TRBJ2-3; maybe TRBD2 (5 bases). The TCR originated in a female donor with ankylosing spondylitis or in good health (not recorded which). Sequences were obtained from blood, either unsorted or a sorted T cell fraction (not recorded which). The CDR3: CASIWRWGADTQYF. CDR3 coding DNA: TGTGCCAGCATCTGGCGTTGGGGAGCGGATACGCAGTATTTT.